The text below deals with one TCR beta chain. Its antigen is still unknown. The germline gene is not matched at one end of the junction; a read error may be the cause. The CDR3 spans 17 residues. CDR1 is LNHNV and CDR2 is YYDKDF in the germline V gene (reference sequence). These data belong to a study of cytomegalovirus exposure and HLA in healthy donors. Study in general: Caucasian-associated ancestry cluster membership applied to about 77% of several hundred genotyped donors. Whole-study results and caveats: Researchers had no immune exposure information except CMV serostatus available. Association of a missense DCLRE1C variant with TCR beta V- and J-gene trimming was reported in a later analysis.

The PCR contained 60 Vbeta and 13 Jbeta primers. In the original workflow: A later analysis tallied 87 million or so unique TCR beta chains, some 10 million of them shared. Assay: immunoSEQ multiplex PCR; the TCRdb copy retains only in-frame clones and omits some. V, J and clone size were drawn from that table, and D and trimming were deduced from the DNA. The sample contains some 120,000 clones, approximately 84% of which appear only once. The TCR comes from a man in his forties or fifties in good health and CMV-seronegative. Sample: PBMCs. J is TRBJ1-1 and V is TRBV15, with D tentatively TRBD1 (6 bases). CDR3 coding DNA: TGTGCCACCTGCAGAGGATCTAAGGGGGATGGGGGTACTGAAGCTTTCTTT. Amino acid sequence: CATCRGSKGDGGTEAFF.